This T cell receptor (beta chain) is drawn from a study of shared T cell receptors in the human thymus. Here immunoSEQ multiplex PCR was the method, and the copy in TCRdb shows in-frame clones only, minus some. Counted here are 650,000 to 950,000 clones, 70% to 90% occurring once; the ten biggest clones make up 0.008% to 0.011%. From germline, CDR1 is MDHEN and CDR2 SYDVKM. V dropped 3 bases and J dropped 4 bases, with 21 bases sitting between them. The length of the CDR3 is 17 residues. These data were also filed under a second study, of human thymus T cells. That work adds: Those donating were healthy Finnish infants in corrective surgery for congenital heart defects. Thymus tissue for the work was resected from patients undergoing corrective heart surgery. Both thymic and peripheral blood repertoires showed apparently biased V and J usage. The related literature has documented a marked overlap of thymic repertoires among unrelated individuals.

This TCR derives from a girl in the first two years of life with a congenital heart defect. The rearrangement joins TRBV28 to TRBJ2-5, with TRBD2 as a possible D gene (5 bases). Sequencing input: thymocytes. As DNA, the CDR3 is TGTGCCAGCAGTTTGTGGGAACTAGGGCGTTTAGGAGAGACCCAGTACTTC. Its protein is CASSLWELGRLGETQYF.